Listed below are T cell receptor beta chains from one sample, sequenced in a study of T cells in Graves' hyperthyroidism and ophthalmopathy. TCRdb re-analysed the multiplex PCR reads in MiXCR, keeping a single row per CDR3 protein. The profile covers about 700,000 distinct CDR3 sequences, with 45% appearing a single time and under 8.5% taken by the ten largest. What was sequenced was peripheral blood or thyroid tissue (not recorded which). The receptors were sampled from an adult man with Graves' disease, either hyperthyroidism or ophthalmopathy (not recorded which). Each CDR3 is given without its conserved first and last residue.

TRBV7-6 12 ASSLGAIPETQY
TRBV5-1 13 ASSLDGRGGYEQY
TRBV6-5 12 ASGEAGAGRTQY
TRBV7-9 14 ASSLDRGETNYGYT
TRBV9 12 ASSVTGDPYEQY
TRBV7-2 14 ASSTKATGLNSPLH
TRBV20-1 12 SASERHSNQPQH
TRBV6-5 13 ASSDLTGDDSPLH
TRBV15 12 ATSTGRDTEKLF
TRBV5-8 12 ASSSTGTGNGYT
TRBV29-1 10 SAQGQGYGYT
TRBV19 12 ASSMRGRGTEAF
TRBV7-8 13 ASSPGQGHNQPQH
TRBV9 12 ARDRGRGNTEAF
TRBV5-1 12 ASSLAPDSDGYT
TRBV10-3 12 AISGTAGNSPLH
TRBV10-3 13 AISESWQGREKLF
TRBV19 12 ASSIQGTSEKLF
TRBV19 12 ASSIVGSNSPLH
TRBV5-1 14 ASSLNVGQGSYEQY
TRBV9 12 ASSQSRVEEKLF
TRBV25-1 14 ASSEGTTLGNTEAF
TRBV7-2 13 ASSLRGWTGEKLF
TRBV9 10 ASSVDLKTQY
TRBV6-5 16 ASSEAASGSQFQETQY
TRBV7-2 11 ASSNRDLYGYT
TRBV25-1 14 ASSESPGTANSPLH
TRBV20-1 10 SAYQGSNEAL
TRBV15 13 ATSRDRSLNYGYT
TRBV7-2 13 ASSLGGVRSYEQY
TRBV20-1 12 SAKTDNSNQPQH
TRBV7-8 13 ASSLRTIRPHEQY
TRBV7-9 13 ASSLDRFRRTEAF
TRBV24-1 12 ASSQGRGNNEQY
TRBV7-8 15 ASSLDFAGQLNYGYT
TRBV7-3 14 ASSLSPGTPTREQY
TRBV25-1 12 ASTSTDYNSPLH